A selection of T cell receptor beta chains follows, all from one sample in a study of blood T cell repertoires in COVID-19. Profiled with immunoSEQ multiplex PCR; TCRdb holds only in-frame clones, not every one. The repertoire includes more than 150,000 clones, roughly nine tenths of them detected once, and 7% sits in the top ten. The sequenced sample was PBMCs or T cells enriched from blood (not recorded which). The receptors derive from a woman in her forties or fifties who had recovered from COVID-19. Both conserved end residues are part of each CDR3. A D gene is named only where the DNA matches it firmly. For some rows the clone size is stated as once, few or many, or as a class when expanded; others skip it.

TRBV18	NA	TRBJ1-2	NA	CASSPVGDPYGYTF	TGTGCCAGCTCACCGGTAGGGGATCCGTATGGCTACACCTTC
TRBV4-1	NA	TRBJ1-1	NA	CASSHLAEAFF	TGCGCCAGCAGCCATCTCGCTGAAGCTTTCTTT
TRBV7-2	NA	TRBJ1-5	NA	CASSLVAQGTLQPQHF	TGTGCCAGCAGCTTAGTAGCTCAGGGGACCCTTCAGCCCCAGCATTTT
TRBV7-9	TRBD1	TRBJ1-2	NA	CASSLGTGAFYGYTF	TGTGCCAGCAGCTTAGGGACAGGGGCGTTTTATGGCTACACCTTC
TRBV28	TRBD1	TRBJ1-2	NA	CASSLWIGSAGGYGYTF	TGTGCCAGCAGTTTGTGGATCGGGTCGGCAGGGGGATATGGCTACACCTTC
TRBV2	NA	TRBJ2-2	few	CASSGGLSTGELFF	TGTGCCAGCAGTGGGGGACTCTCCACCGGGGAGCTGTTTTTT
TRBV11-2	NA	TRBJ2-7	NA	CASSLARGEYEQYF	TGTGCCAGCAGCTTAGCTAGGGGTGAATACGAGCAGTACTTC
TRBV30	NA	TRBJ2-1	NA	CAWSVAYEQFF	TGTGCCTGGAGTGTAGCCTATGAGCAGTTCTTC
TRBV19	TRBD1	TRBJ1-3	NA	CASSRGQATVLSGNTIYF	TGTGCCAGTAGTAGGGGACAGGCCACGGTTCTCTCTGGAAACACCATATATTTT
TRBV18	NA	TRBJ1-4	NA	CASSPVGKGEKLFF	TGTGCCAGCTCACCAGTCGGGAAAGGAGAAAAACTGTTTTTT
TRBV19	TRBD1	TRBJ2-2	NA	CASQDGTVETGELFF	TGTGCCTCCCAAGACGGGACAGTGGAAACCGGGGAGCTGTTTTTT
TRBV7-2	NA	TRBJ1-2	NA	CASSLGQHYGYTF	TGTGCCAGCAGCTTAGGACAGCACTATGGCTACACCTTC
TRBV3-1/TRBV3-2	TRBD2	TRBJ2-1	once	CASSQVSSGRFNEQFF	TGTGCCAGCAGCCAAGTCTCTAGCGGGAGATTTAATGAGCAGTTCTTC
TRBV3-1/TRBV3-2	TRBD1	TRBJ2-3	NA	CASSQVQGGGTQYF	TGTGCCAGCAGCCAAGTACAGGGGGGAGGAACGCAGTATTTT
TRBV11-2	TRBD2	TRBJ2-7	NA	CASSLGPSGPSYEQYF	TGTGCCAGCAGCTTAGGACCTAGCGGGCCTTCCTACGAGCAGTACTTC
TRBV3-1/TRBV3-2	TRBD2	TRBJ2-1	NA	CASSQGGLAGASEQFF	TGTGCCAGCAGCCAAGGGGGACTAGCGGGAGCGAGTGAGCAGTTCTTC
TRBV3-1/TRBV3-2	TRBD2	TRBJ2-4	NA	CASSQDYPGTRGAKNIQYF	TGTGCCAGCAGCCAAGACTACCCCGGGACTAGAGGAGCCAAAAACATTCAGTACTTC
TRBV5-1	NA	TRBJ2-7	NA	CASSSSGTDLSEQYF	TGCGCCAGCAGCTCCTCCGGGACTGACCTCAGCGAGCAGTACTTC
TRBV4-1	TRBD2	TRBJ2-1	once	CASSQPTSGSYNEQFF	TGCGCCAGCAGCCAACCTACTAGCGGGTCCTACAATGAGCAGTTCTTC
TRBV5-4	NA	TRBJ1-1	NA	CASRRTANTEAFF	TGTGCCAGCAGAAGGACAGCGAACACTGAAGCTTTCTTT
TRBV28	NA	TRBJ2-2	NA	CASSLLRGSGELFF	TGTGCCAGCAGTCTCCTCCGGGGATCCGGGGAGCTGTTTTTT
TRBV9	NA	TRBJ2-2	NA	CASSVSGANTGELFF	TGTGCCAGCAGCGTTTCGGGGGCGAACACCGGGGAGCTGTTTTTT
TRBV19	NA	TRBJ1-4	once	CASRSSGTENEKLFF	TGTGCCAGTAGGTCCAGCGGGACCGAGAATGAAAAACTGTTTTTT
TRBV10-1	TRBD1	TRBJ2-1	NA	CASTELSGQGLLFF	TGCGCCAGCACCGAACTTTCCGGACAGGGCTTGTTGTTCTTC
TRBV7-2	TRBD1	TRBJ2-2	NA	CASSARQGAGELFF	TGTGCCAGCAGCGCCAGACAGGGTGCCGGGGAGCTGTTTTTT
TRBV6-5	NA	TRBJ2-3	NA	CASSYGGITDTQYF	TGTGCCAGCAGTTATGGCGGTATTACAGATACGCAGTATTTT
TRBV2	NA	TRBJ2-3	NA	CASRTRTGTDTQYF	TGTGCCAGCAGGACCAGGACGGGGACAGATACGCAGTATTTT
TRBV28	TRBD2	TRBJ2-1	NA	CASSAMGRGIAGGRYNEQFF	TGTGCCAGCAGTGCCATGGGCAGAGGAATAGCGGGAGGGCGCTACAATGAGCAGTTCTTC
TRBV28	NA	TRBJ2-7	once	CASSLRRGWSYEQYF	TGTGCCAGCAGTTTACGAAGGGGTTGGAGCTACGAGCAGTACTTC
TRBV30	TRBD2	TRBJ2-3	NA	CAWKVAGADTQYF	TGTGCCTGGAAAGTAGCGGGAGCAGATACGCAGTATTTT
TRBV9	TRBD2	TRBJ2-1	NA	CASSTSGTSGYGNEQFF	TGTGCCAGCAGCACCTCGGGTACTAGCGGGTACGGCAATGAGCAGTTCTTC
TRBV7-8	TRBD1	TRBJ2-7	NA	CASSLRGTGGAVSYEQYF	TGTGCCAGCAGCTTAAGGGGGACAGGGGGCGCGGTTTCCTACGAGCAGTACTTC
TRBV9	TRBD2	TRBJ2-2	NA	CASSHPRSGSPSGELFF	TGTGCCAGCAGCCACCCTAGGAGCGGGAGCCCCTCCGGGGAGCTGTTTTTT
TRBV9	TRBD2	TRBJ2-3	NA	CASSVEGGFGTSGRRDTQYF	TGTGCCAGCAGCGTAGAAGGAGGATTCGGGACTAGCGGGAGGAGGGATACGCAGTATTTT
TRBV10-1	TRBD2	TRBJ2-7	NA	CASSAGLLADEQYF	TGCGCCAGCTCAGCGGGACTGCTTGCGGACGAGCAGTACTTC
TRBV5-1	NA	TRBJ1-2	NA	CASSSGNRADGYTF	TGCGCCAGCAGCAGCGGCAACAGGGCGGACGGCTACACCTTC
TRBV5-1	TRBD1	TRBJ1-1	NA	CASSSSGGKVIEAFF	TGCGCCAGCAGCTCGTCAGGGGGCAAGGTCATTGAAGCTTTCTTT
TRBV5-1	NA	TRBJ2-1	NA	CASSLTGTTYNEQFF	TGCGCCAGCAGCTTAACCGGGACAACTTACAATGAGCAGTTCTTC
TRBV6-1	NA	TRBJ2-5	NA	CASSETRETQYF	TGTGCCAGCAGTGAAACGAGGGAGACCCAGTACTTC
TRBV28	NA	TRBJ2-4	NA	CASSFSGAKNIQYF	TGTGCCAGCAGTTTTTCAGGGGCCAAAAACATTCAGTACTTC